These T cell receptor beta chains were read from a single sample in a study of Tregs in tolerant kidney transplant recipients. Clones were read by immunoSEQ multiplex PCR, and TCRdb kept only the in-frame ones, dropping some. Counted here are 90,000 or so clones, roughly 92% occurring once; the ten biggest clones make up over 4%. Sequenced sample: CD8+ T cells from blood. These receptors originate from a human donor in good health. The CDR3 runs from the conserved cysteine through the conserved F or W.

cdr3_aa	v_call	j_call
CASRWGPNQPQHF	TRBV27	TRBJ1-5
CASSYRAQGGRYNEQFF	TRBV7-3	TRBJ2-1
CASGQGSYNEQFF	TRBV7-8	TRBJ2-1
CASSEGLAVYRGNEQFF	TRBV10-1	TRBJ2-1
CASKGDRTRPNYGYTF	TRBV19	TRBJ1-2
CASSWTSGSTDTQYF	TRBV19	TRBJ2-3
CASSLAGLNTEAFF	TRBV7-8	TRBJ1-1
CASAGVTSLGGELFF	TRBV7-3	TRBJ2-2
CASSSLGPFGSPLHF	TRBV19	TRBJ1-6
CASSLAVRRRTQYF	TRBV5-4	TRBJ2-5
CASSPVQGANFEAFF	TRBV11-3	TRBJ1-1
CASSLEGLGRWSYNEQFF	TRBV7-9	TRBJ2-1
CASTPGGGGNYGYTF	TRBV19	TRBJ1-2
CASSTSRTGGINQPQHF	TRBV19	TRBJ1-5
CASGFMSGFYGYTF	TRBV12-5	TRBJ1-2
CASSLYSGEDTQYF	TRBV11-2	TRBJ2-3
CASSDRGTEAFF	TRBV25-1	TRBJ1-1
CASSSRTSGTYEQYF	TRBV6-1	TRBJ2-7
CASSQELPDYTTEQYF	TRBV4-1	TRBJ2-7
CASSSSSDSDEKLFF	TRBV7-9	TRBJ1-4
CASSQAPDYNEQFF	TRBV4-1	TRBJ2-1
CSAREGIGYTF	TRBV20-1	TRBJ1-2
CASSTEGLGNTIYF	TRBV19	TRBJ1-3
CASILNPPWSTNTGELFF	TRBV2	TRBJ2-2
CASSLEGRTGPNEKLFF	TRBV7-9	TRBJ1-4
CASSQDWGQALDEQYF	TRBV4-1	TRBJ2-7
CASSDRLARAGGPYNEQFF	TRBV6-4	TRBJ2-1
CASSTPKAGADTQYF	TRBV7-6	TRBJ2-3
CASSDSGYNEQFF	TRBV6-1	TRBJ2-1
CAISEGQGGIQYF	TRBV10-3	TRBJ2-4
CASSPSQGAGFEQYF	TRBV4-2	TRBJ2-7
CAISETSGGNTEAFF	TRBV10-3	TRBJ1-1
CATSREERGAGCCAYEQYF	TRBV15	TRBJ2-7
CASSPRLAGQETQYF	TRBV5-5	TRBJ2-5
CASSQALADSSYEQYF	TRBV4-1	TRBJ2-7
CASSPDANTEAFF	TRBV18	TRBJ1-1
CASSSSGTGGNEQYF	TRBV19	TRBJ2-7
CASREERAGTGGGNEQFF	TRBV27	TRBJ2-1
CATSREELPGSNQPQHF	TRBV15	TRBJ1-5
CASSESGGGVEETQYF	TRBV10-2	TRBJ2-5
CASSEDTSGGWYEQYF	TRBV6-1	TRBJ2-7